This section outlines one T cell receptor (beta chain) sequence together with its context. Its binding antigen is unknown. One end of the junction does not line up with germline, which may come from a read error. The source of the sample is a study of T cell repertoires in cytomegalovirus infection (dated by TCRdb to between 2018 and 2021). Broadly, across the study: Peptide stimulations targeted recently identified HLA-C-restricted CMV epitopes, whose presentation resists viral immunomodulation, together with well-studied HLA-B-restricted epitopes. The HLA type of each donor mattered for the analysis, because public TCR beta signatures pointed to carriage of CMV infection along with the matching HLA type. Results and caveats for the whole study, not just this receptor: In both this cohort and an independent roughly 330-donor cohort, the cumulative frequency of public TCR beta family members distinguished carriers of CMV infection plus the relevant HLA type. The ex vivo response was dominated by HLA-C-restricted CMV-specific TCR beta clonotypes, which also provided the single most frequent clonotype in two of eight donors.

Sequenced using an Illumina HiSeq 1500. The public reads were run again by TCRdb, first through fastp at Q25 and then through MiXCR, and only productive beta chains were kept. Duplicate CDR3 protein sequences are folded into a single record with the most common DNA and genes. The table for this sample lists approximately 1,000,000 distinct CDR3 sequences; around 30% of them were counted only once. The leading ten clones occupy about an eighth of the sample. From cysteine to phenylalanine, the CDR3 is 16 amino acids long. The read is trimmed to its CDR3 DNA, 48 bases read in frame from base 1. CDR1 and CDR2 (MNHEY, SVGAGI) derive from the germline V gene. The treatment or condition label for this specimen denotes: in vitro stimulation with specific CMV peptide epitopes to enrich CMV-specific T cells.

The chain joins TRBV6-5 to TRBJ2-1; the D gene assignment is ambiguous. This clonotype was obtained from a human donor in good health (CMV status not recorded). Some clones in this sample may be carry-over from other donors' samples. The material sequenced was cultured CD8+ T cells from PBMCs, taken from culture after CMV antigen stimulation. The DNA sequence is given as TGTGCCAGCAGTCACTCTTTATCCCGCTCCTACAATGAGCAGTTCTTC. It codes for CASSHSLSRSYNEQFF.